The 24 T cell receptor beta chains given below trace back to one sample, sequenced in a study of blood T cell repertoires in COVID-19. Profiling relied on immunoSEQ multiplex PCR, and the TCRdb table lists in-frame clones only, not all of them. The sample shows hundreds of thousands of clones, 83% of them seen only once. The sample taken for sequencing was peripheral blood. These receptors were taken from a woman between 40 and 55 years old with active or convalescent COVID-19.

This clone was seen many times. The rearrangement uses TRBV5-5 and TRBJ2-3, with 8 bases lining up with TRBD1. This CDR3 has 14 residues. Trimming at V came to 4 bases and at J to 1 base, leaving 2 bases not matched to a gene. From germline, CDR1 is SGHKS and CDR2 YYEKEE (reference sequence). The CDR3 DNA follows: TGTGCCAGCAGCATGACAGGGGGCACAGATACGCAGTATTTT. Amino acids: CASSMTGGTDTQYF.

This sequence joins TRBV19 and TRBJ2-2, with 9 positions matching TRBD2. Germline loops: CDR1 LNHDA, CDR2 SQIVND (reference sequence). This CDR3 has 13 amino acids. V shed 8 bases, J shed 5 bases, and the junction held 3 bases outside the gene matches. The CDR3 DNA reads as TGTGCCAGTTATACTAGCGGGACCGGGGAGCTGTTTTTT. Translation: CASYTSGTGELFF.

The chain is built from TRBV19 and TRBJ2-3, with no clear D. Germline V lookup: CDR1 LNHDA, CDR2 SQIVND (reference sequence). This CDR3 contains 14 residues. Between the trimmed V and J ends, which lost 3 bases and 0 bases, there was a span of 7 bases. CDR3 DNA: TGTGCCAGTAGTATTGTCGGTAGCACAGATACGCAGTATTTT. Translating it yields CASSIVGSTDTQYF. Supplemented by reference TRBV19 and TRBJ2-3, the full variable domain reads DGGITQSPKYLFRKEGQNVTLSCEQNLNHDAMYWYRQDPGQGLRLIYYSQIVNDFQKGDIAEGYSVSREKKESFPLTVTSAQKNPTAFYLCASSIVGSTDTQYFGPGTRLTVL.

V and J are TRBV19 and TRBJ2-7; 9 positions match TRBD1. Unmatched junction bases numbered 6, after V lost 4 bases and J lost 5 bases. CDR3 length: 14 residues. The germline V gene encodes CDR1 LNHDA and CDR2 SQIVND (reference sequence). This CDR3 reads CASSRQGELDEQYF. CDR3 bases: TGTGCCAGTAGTAGACAGGGGGAACTTGACGAGCAGTACTTC.

V usage is TRBV19 and J usage is TRBJ1-2; D unclear. V was clipped by 7 bases and J by 5 bases, with 26 bases between them. This CDR3 contains 17 residues. Germline V lookup: CDR1 LNHDA, CDR2 SQIVND (reference sequence). CDR3 residues: CASTDMGRERTGYGYTF. In nucleotides, the CDR3 is TGTGCCAGTACCGATATGGGGAGGGAGAGGACTGGGTATGGCTACACCTTC. Combining the CDR3 with reference TRBV19 and TRBJ1-2 gives the whole variable domain DGGITQSPKYLFRKEGQNVTLSCEQNLNHDAMYWYRQDPGQGLRLIYYSQIVNDFQKGDIAEGYSVSREKKESFPLTVTSAQKNPTAFYLCASTDMGRERTGYGYTFGSGTRLTVV.

The rearrangement links TRBV4-1 to TRBJ1-6, with 8 bases fitting TRBD1. The CDR3 extends over 15 amino acids. Trimming cost V 3 bases and J 13 bases; bases outside gene matches: 11. Germline V gene lookup returns CDR1 MGHRA and CDR2 YSYEKL. The CDR3 loop is CASSQSDRAISPLHF. CDR3 in DNA: TGCGCCAGCAGCCAGTCGGACAGGGCCATCTCGCCCCTCCACTTT.

The gene calls are TRBV18 and TRBJ2-7; D is possibly TRBD1 (6 bases). CDR3 size: 15 residues. Trimming left V 5 bases short and J 7 bases short, with 21 bases between. Germline CDR1 reads KGHSH; CDR2 reads LQKENI. The CDR3 is CASSFQGQVGVEQYF. For the CDR3, the DNA is TGTGCCAGCTCATTCCAGGGGCAGGTTGGTGTGGAGCAGTACTTC.

The chain links TRBV9 to TRBJ2-7; 8 bases line up with TRBD2. J was trimmed by 4 bases and V by 0 bases; bases with no gene match: 3. CDR1 SGDLS and CDR2 YYNGEE come from the germline V gene. The CDR3 spans 14 residues. The CDR3 region is CASSVESGGYEQYF. The CDR3 DNA sequence: TGTGCCAGCAGCGTAGAAAGCGGGGGATACGAGCAGTACTTC.

The rearrangement uses TRBV9 and TRBJ2-2; no clear D. CDR3 length: 16 residues. The germline V and J ends were trimmed by 0 bases and 4 bases, with 13 bases remaining between them. Germline-derived CDR1 and CDR2 are SGDLS and YYNGEE. The CDR3 region is CASSVDFDSSTGELFF. The DNA for the CDR3 is TGTGCCAGCAGCGTAGACTTTGACTCCTCCACCGGGGAGCTGTTTTTT.

This clone came up once. V and J are TRBV29-1 and TRBJ1-5; 8 bases agree with TRBD1. J was trimmed by 5 bases and V by 4 bases; bases with no gene match: 4. CDR1 and CDR2 (germline): SQVTM, ANQGSEA. This CDR3 is 13 amino acids long. The CDR3 sequence is CSVVGTGDQPQHF. CDR3 sequence (DNA): TGCAGCGTTGTGGGGACAGGAGATCAGCCCCAGCATTTT.

The chain is built from TRBV5-1 and TRBJ1-4; maybe TRBD1 (5 bases). Trimming removed 4 bases from V and 7 bases from J, with 26 bases in between. The CDR3 totals 18 residues. Germline CDR1 SGHRS, CDR2 YFSETQ. The CDR3 DNA sequence: TGCGCCAGCAGCCCACTCGGGGTTCTCGGGGGGATGCGTGAAAAACTGTTTTTT. This sequence encodes CASSPLGVLGGMREKLFF.

This clone has a handful of counts. The genes are TRBV30 and TRBJ1-1, with D possibly TRBD1 on 6 matching bases. V lost 3 bases, J lost 1 base, and 9 bases lay in between. CDR1 and CDR2 from the germline V gene are GTSNPN and SVGIG (reference sequence). This CDR3 is built from 13 residues. CDR3 in amino acids: CAWSLGANTEAFF. In nucleotides, the CDR3 is TGTGCCTGGAGCTTGGGGGCGAACACTGAAGCTTTCTTT.

The rearrangement joins TRBV14 to TRBJ2-7, with 10 bases lining up with TRBD1. With 5 bases clipped from V and 1 base from J, the junction kept 5 bases outside the gene matches. Germline V lookup: CDR1 SGHDN, CDR2 FVKESK. The CDR3 totals 15 residues. CDR3 sequence: CASSATGGSSYEQYF. Here the CDR3 DNA reads TGTGCCAGCAGCGCGACAGGGGGCTCGTCCTACGAGCAGTACTTC.

This rearrangement joins TRBV6-1 to TRBJ1-4, with TRBD1 as a possible D gene (6 bases). The V and J ends lost 1 base and 3 bases respectively, with 12 bases between them. CDR3 size: 16 residues. From germline, CDR1 is MNHNS and CDR2 SASEGT. For the CDR3, the DNA is TGTGCCAGCAGTGAAGGACAGGCAAGTTCTAATGAAAAACTGTTTTTT. Translated, it gives CASSEGQASSNEKLFF.

V and J are TRBV7-2 and TRBJ1-2, with D unclear. The length of the CDR3 is 15 residues. Germline CDR1 is SGHTA and CDR2 is FQGNSA. Trimming stripped 0 bases from V and 2 bases from J, with 10 bases between. CDR3 residues: CASSLAPGPNYGYTF. The DNA of the CDR3 is TGTGCCAGCAGCTTAGCCCCAGGCCCAAACTATGGCTACACCTTC.

The rearrangement uses TRBV9 and TRBJ2-5; TRBD1 is a possible D gene (6 bases). CDR1 and CDR2 from the germline V gene are SGDLS and YYNGEE. The V and J ends lost 0 bases and 1 base respectively, with 13 bases between them. The CDR3 loop spans 16 amino acids. CDR3: CASSVGRGGRQETQYF. The DNA of the CDR3 is TGTGCCAGCAGCGTAGGGCGAGGGGGTCGCCAAGAGACCCAGTACTTC.

The V and J genes are TRBV24-1 and TRBJ2-2; 7 nucleotides align to TRBD1. The junction had 5 bases not matched to a gene; V was cut back by 6 bases and J by 5 bases. CDR3 size: 14 residues. The germline V gene encodes CDR1 KGHDR and CDR2 SFDVKD. The chain's CDR3 is CATSRTGETGELFF. The CDR3 bases are TGTGCCACCAGTCGTACAGGGGAAACCGGGGAGCTGTTTTTT.

The V gene is TRBV6-1, the J gene TRBJ1-2; 7 positions match TRBD1. The CDR3 has 14 residues. Germline V gene data show CDR1 as MNHNS and CDR2 as SASEGT. The ends lost 3 bases at V and 2 bases at J; junction bases unmatched: 3. CDR3 residues: CASSEPGQNYGYTF. CDR3 bases: TGTGCCAGCAGTGAGCCGGGACAGAACTATGGCTACACCTTC.

The chain uses TRBV5-4 and TRBJ2-7; D possibly corresponds to TRBD2 (6 bases). The CDR3 extends over 15 amino acids. Germline CDR1 SGHNT, CDR2 YYREEE (reference sequence). V dropped 3 bases and J dropped 6 bases, with 19 bases sitting between them. The CDR3 protein is CASSSHTTSMGEQYF. CDR3 coding DNA: TGTGCCAGCAGCTCGCATACGACTAGTATGGGCGAGCAGTACTTC.

The chain carries TRBV6-5 and TRBJ2-7, with 8 bases matching TRBD2. Germline V gene lookup returns CDR1 MNHEY and CDR2 SVGAGI. The V segment lost 2 bases and the J segment 3 bases; nucleotides outside the gene matches: 9. CDR3 length: 16 residues. Here the CDR3 DNA reads TGTGCCAGCAGTTACCTCAGGAGCGGGGGTCGCTACGAGCAGTACTTC. Amino acid sequence: CASSYLRSGGRYEQYF.

The rearrangement joins TRBV7-6 to TRBJ1-4; tentative D call: TRBD1 (5 bases). Trimming cost V 5 bases and J 7 bases, with 20 bases left between them. Germline assignment: CDR1 SGHVS and CDR2 FNYEAQ. The CDR3 length is 16 residues. CDR3 residues: CASSRAMGGTGEKLFF. The CDR3, as DNA: TGTGCCAGCAGCCGCGCGATGGGGGGGACGGGTGAAAAACTGTTTTTT.

J is TRBJ1-2 and V is TRBV6-2 or TRBV6-3, with D uncertain. V was shortened by 4 bases and J by 2 bases, with 17 bases between the two germline ends. CDR3 length equals 16 residues. The germline gives CDR1 MNHEY, CDR2 SVGEGT. The CDR3 here is CASSSHFRDSNYGYTF. The DNA for the CDR3 is TGTGCCAGCAGTTCTCACTTTCGGGATTCGAACTATGGCTACACCTTC.

The chain combines TRBV6-5 with TRBJ1-2; weak D call: TRBD1 (6 bases). The CDR3 spans 12 residues. V gave up 6 bases and J gave up 6 bases, with 11 bases separating them. Germline V lookup: CDR1 MNHEY, CDR2 SVGAGI. The CDR3 loop reads CASRTGWDGYTF. CDR3 sequence (DNA): TGTGCCAGCAGAACAGGGTGGGATGGCTACACCTTC.

This clone was seen a single time. This sequence joins TRBV27 and TRBJ2-7; maybe TRBD1 (6 bases). CDR3 size: 13 residues. Trimming took off 5 bases at V and 9 bases at J, with 17 bases between the two ends. The germline gives CDR1 MNHEY, CDR2 SMNVEV (reference sequence). CDR3 protein: CASSRSGVVGQYF. For the CDR3, the DNA is TGTGCCAGCAGTCGTTCAGGGGTTGTAGGGCAGTACTTC.